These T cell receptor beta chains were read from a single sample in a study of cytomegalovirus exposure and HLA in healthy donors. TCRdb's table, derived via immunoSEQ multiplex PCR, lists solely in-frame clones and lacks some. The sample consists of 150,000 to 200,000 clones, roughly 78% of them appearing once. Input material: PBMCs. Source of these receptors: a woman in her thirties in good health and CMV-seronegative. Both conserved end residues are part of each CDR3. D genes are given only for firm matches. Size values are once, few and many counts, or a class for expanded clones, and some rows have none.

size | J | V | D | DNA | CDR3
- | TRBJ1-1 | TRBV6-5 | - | TGTGCCAGCAGTGGGCGATTGGCGAACACTGAAGCTTTCTTT | CASSGRLANTEAFF
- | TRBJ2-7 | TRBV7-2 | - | TGTGCCAGCAGCCTAGCGTGGGACTGGACCTACGAGCAGTACTTC | CASSLAWDWTYEQYF
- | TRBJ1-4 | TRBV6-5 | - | TGTGCCAGCAGACCGGTGAACGTCGCTAATGAAAAACTGTTTTTT | CASRPVNVANEKLFF
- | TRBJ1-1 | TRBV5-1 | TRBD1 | TGCGCCAGCAGCTTACTAACAGGGGTTAACACTGAAGCTTTCTTT | CASSLLTGVNTEAFF
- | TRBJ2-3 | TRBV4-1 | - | TGCGCCAGCAGCCAAGACCGGGGGACGCAGTATTTT | CASSQDRGTQYF
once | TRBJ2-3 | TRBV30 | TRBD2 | TGTGCGACGAATCCGGGACTAGCGGGGGGAGATACGCAGTATTTT | CATNPGLAGGDTQYF
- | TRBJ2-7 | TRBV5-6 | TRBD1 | TGTGCCAGCAGCCTCAGTGAATGGGACAGAAGCTCCTACGAGCAGTACTTC | CASSLSEWDRSSYEQYF
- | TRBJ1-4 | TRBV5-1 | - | TGCGCCAGCAGCCCCCGTTCACCGGGAGAAAAACTGTTTTTT | CASSPRSPGEKLFF
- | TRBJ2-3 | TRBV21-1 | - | TGTGCCAGCAGCGCGGCTAGCGGGGGGAATTGCACAGATACGCAGTATTTT | CASSAASGGNCTDTQYF
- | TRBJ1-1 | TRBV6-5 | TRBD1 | TGTGCCAGCAGTTTGGACAGGGTGGTCCGGAAAGCTTTCTTT | CASSLDRVVRKAFF
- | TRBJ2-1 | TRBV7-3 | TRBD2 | TGTGCCAGCAGCTCCAGACTAGCGAATGAGCAGTTCTTC | CASSSRLANEQFF
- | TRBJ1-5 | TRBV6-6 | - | TGTGCCAGCAGTTACCCCGTCGGAGGTAGCAATCAGCCCCAGCATTTT | CASSYPVGGSNQPQHF
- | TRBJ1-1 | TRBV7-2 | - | TGTGCCAGCAGCCCCACTTCACCGGGGACTATCACTGAAGCTTTCTTT | CASSPTSPGTITEAFF
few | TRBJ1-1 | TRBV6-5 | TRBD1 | TGTGCCAGCAGTTACTCGGGGACAGACACTGAAGCTTTCTTT | CASSYSGTDTEAFF
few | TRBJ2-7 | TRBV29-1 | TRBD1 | TGCAGCGTTGAAGTGAAAGGGGGCTCGTACGAGCAGTACTTC | CSVEVKGGSYEQYF
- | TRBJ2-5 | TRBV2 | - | TGTGCCAGTAATGGACAGCCCCAAGAGACCCAGTACTTC | CASNGQPQETQYF
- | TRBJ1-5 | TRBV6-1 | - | TGTGCCAGCAGTGAAGCGAACAGGGAAGGTGGTCAGCCCCAGCATTTT | CASSEANREGGQPQHF
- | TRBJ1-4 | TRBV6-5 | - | TGTGCCAGCAGTAGCACTCAAGGTCCGGGGGAAAAACTGTTTTTT | CASSSTQGPGEKLFF
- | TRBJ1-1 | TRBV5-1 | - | TGCGCCAGTTGGGGGGACACTGAAGCTTTCTTT | CASWGDTEAFF
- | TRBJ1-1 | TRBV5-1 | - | TGCGCCAGCAGCGGGGACACAGGGAACACTGAAGCTTTCTTT | CASSGDTGNTEAFF
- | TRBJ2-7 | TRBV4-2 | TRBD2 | TGTGCCAGCAGCCAAGATAAGCTAGCGGGGGAAAGCTCCTACGAGCAGTACTTC | CASSQDKLAGESSYEQYF
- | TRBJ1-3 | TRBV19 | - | TGTGCCAGTACCGGACAGCCCCTGCTCTCTGGAAACACCATATATTTT | CASTGQPLLSGNTIYF
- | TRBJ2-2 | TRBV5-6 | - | TGTGCCAGCAGCGCCCCGTGGAGTTTGCTAGAGGACACCGGGGAGCTGTTTTTT | CASSAPWSLLEDTGELFF
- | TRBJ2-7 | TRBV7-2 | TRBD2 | TGTGCCAGCAGCTTCCGAAGAGGGCGGGGGGCTACCTACGAGCAGTACTTC | CASSFRRGRGATYEQYF
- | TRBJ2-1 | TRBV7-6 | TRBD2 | TGTGCCAGCAGCTACGACCCAACTAGCGGGGGTGACAATGAGCAGTTCTTC | CASSYDPTSGGDNEQFF
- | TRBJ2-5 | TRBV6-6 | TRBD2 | TGTGCCGCCCTAGGGACTATTTCAGAGACCCAGTACTTC | CAALGTISETQYF
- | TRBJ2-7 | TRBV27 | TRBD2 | TGTGCCAGCAGTTTACTAGCGGGATTAACCTACGAGCAGTACTTC | CASSLLAGLTYEQYF
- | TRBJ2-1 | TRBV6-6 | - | TGTGCCAGCAGGGAGGGACTCGAGCAGTTCTTC | CASREGLEQFF
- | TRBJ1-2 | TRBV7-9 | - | TGTGCCAGCAGCTTGAATTTACAGATACCGTATGGCTACACCTTC | CASSLNLQIPYGYTF
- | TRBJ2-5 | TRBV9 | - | TGTGCCAGCAGCGGCGGAGGGGCGGGGATGGAGACCCAGTACTTC | CASSGGGAGMETQYF
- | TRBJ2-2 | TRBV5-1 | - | TGCGCCAGCAGCTTGAAGGGGGTCGGGGAGCTGTTTTTT | CASSLKGVGELFF
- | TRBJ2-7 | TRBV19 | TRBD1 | TGTGCCAGTTCCGGACAGGGGCTGGGCTCCTACGAGCAGTACTTC | CASSGQGLGSYEQYF
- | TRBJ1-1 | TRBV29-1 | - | TGCAGCGTTGGTCAGGGACAATTGAACACTGAAGCTTTCTTT | CSVGQGQLNTEAFF
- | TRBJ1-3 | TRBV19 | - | TGTGCCAGTAGTATCCTCGCAGGCTCTGGAAACACCATATATTTT | CASSILAGSGNTIYF
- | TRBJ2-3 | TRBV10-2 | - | TGCGCCAGCAGTGACAGGCTGAGCACAGATACGCAGTATTTT | CASSDRLSTDTQYF
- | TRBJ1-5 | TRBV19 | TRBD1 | TGTGCCAGTAGTAAGGACAGGGGGCGGCAGCCCCAGCATTTT | CASSKDRGRQPQHF
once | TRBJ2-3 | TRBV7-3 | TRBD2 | TGTGCCAGTCGGCGGGGGGCCGGATACACAGATACGCAGTATTTT | CASRRGAGYTDTQYF
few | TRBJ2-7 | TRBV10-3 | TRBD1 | TGTGCCATCAGTTTGACAGGGCCTTACGAGCAGTACTTC | CAISLTGPYEQYF
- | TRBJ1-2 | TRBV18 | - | TGTGCCAGCTCACCAAGGGGGACGGATGGCTACACCTTC | CASSPRGTDGYTF
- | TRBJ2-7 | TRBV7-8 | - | TGTGCCAGCAGCTTAGGAACCAGGACGGGAATTTCCTACGAGCAGTACTTC | CASSLGTRTGISYEQYF
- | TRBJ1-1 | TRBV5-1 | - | TGCGCCAGCAGCCGCACGGCGACAGGAAACACTGAAGCTTTCTTT | CASSRTATGNTEAFF
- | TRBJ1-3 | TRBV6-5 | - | TGTGCCAGCAGTTACTCGACGAGGGCCTCTGGAAACACCATATATTTT | CASSYSTRASGNTIYF
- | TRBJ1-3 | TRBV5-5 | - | TGTGCCAGCAGCTTGCTACAGTTCTCTGGAAACACCATATATTTT | CASSLLQFSGNTIYF
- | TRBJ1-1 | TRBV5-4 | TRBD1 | TGTGCCAGCAGCTTCCGGGACAGGGGGATGAACACTGAAGCTTTCTTT | CASSFRDRGMNTEAFF
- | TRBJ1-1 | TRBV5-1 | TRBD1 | TGCGCCAGCAGCCTCTCAGTTGCGCTAAGGGGGCCCTCTGCTGAAGCTTTCTTT | CASSLSVALRGPSAEAFF
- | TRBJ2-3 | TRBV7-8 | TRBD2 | TGTGCCAGCAGCTTAGCACCAGCGGGGGTAAACACAGATACGCAGTATTTT | CASSLAPAGVNTDTQYF
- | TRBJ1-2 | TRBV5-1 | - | TGCGCCAGCAGCTTTTGGAGGCGGGGGGCGAATGGAGGCTACACCTTC | CASSFWRRGANGGYTF
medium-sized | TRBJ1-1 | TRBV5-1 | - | TGCGCCAGCAGCTCCGGACAGCCAAACACTGAAGCTTTCTTT | CASSSGQPNTEAFF
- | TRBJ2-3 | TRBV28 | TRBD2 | TGTGCCAGCAGTTTATTTACCCGGGGGGGCCATAGTCCCGGCACAGATACGCAGTATTTT | CASSLFTRGGHSPGTDTQYF
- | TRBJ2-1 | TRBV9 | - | TGTGCCAGCAGCGTCGCCCCGAGCTCCTACAATGAGCAGTTCTTC | CASSVAPSSYNEQFF